This TCR beta chain was identified in a study of cytotoxic CD8 clonotypes in ibrutinib-treated CLL. Trimming took 4 bases from V and 8 from J; bases not matched to a gene: 7. CDR1 and CDR2 from the germline V gene are SGHTA and FQGTGA. The CDR3 loop spans 13 amino acids. Measured with immunoSEQ multiplex PCR; TCRdb has only the in-frame clones, and not every one. The table has tens of thousands of clones, approximately 48% seen once. The chain combines TRBV7-3 with TRBJ1-2; TRBD1 aligns across 7 bases. This clonotype was obtained from a human donor with chronic lymphocytic leukemia. The source material was PBMCs, sampled before ibrutinib treatment. In DNA, the CDR3 is TGTGCCAGCAGCTCGGACAGGTCGAGAGGCTACACCTTC. Protein: CASSSDRSRGYTF.